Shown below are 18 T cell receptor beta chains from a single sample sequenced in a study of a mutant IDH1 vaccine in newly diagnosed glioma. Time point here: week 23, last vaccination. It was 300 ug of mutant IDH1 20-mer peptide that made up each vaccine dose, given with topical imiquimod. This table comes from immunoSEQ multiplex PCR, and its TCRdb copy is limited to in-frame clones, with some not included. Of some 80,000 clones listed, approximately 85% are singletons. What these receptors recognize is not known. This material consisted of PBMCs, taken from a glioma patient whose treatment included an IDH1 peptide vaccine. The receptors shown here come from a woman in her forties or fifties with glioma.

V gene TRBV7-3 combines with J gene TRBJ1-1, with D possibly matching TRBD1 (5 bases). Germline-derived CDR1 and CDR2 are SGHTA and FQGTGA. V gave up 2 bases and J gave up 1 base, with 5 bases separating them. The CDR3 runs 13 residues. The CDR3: CASSLGANTEAFF. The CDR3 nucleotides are TGTGCCAGCAGCTTAGGGGCGAACACTGAAGCTTTCTTT.

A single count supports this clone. The DNA for the CDR3 is TGTGCCAGCAGCTTAGAGGAGGTTAGGTATTTT. It translates to CASSLEEVRYF. This chain connects TRBV7-2 to TRBJ2-3; tentative D call: TRBD2 (5 bases). Germline loops: CDR1 SGHTA, CDR2 FQGNSA. The CDR3 totals 11 residues. Trimming removed 1 base from V and 14 bases from J, with 10 bases in between.

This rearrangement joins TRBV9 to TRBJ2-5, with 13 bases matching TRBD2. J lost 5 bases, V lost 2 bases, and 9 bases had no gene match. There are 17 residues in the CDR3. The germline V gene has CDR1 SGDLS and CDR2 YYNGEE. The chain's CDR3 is CASSVPGTSGKVETQYF. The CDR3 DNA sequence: TGTGCCAGCAGCGTGCCCGGGACTAGCGGGAAAGTTGAGACCCAGTACTTC. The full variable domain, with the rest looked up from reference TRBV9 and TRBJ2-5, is DSGVTQTPKHLITATGQRVTLRCSPRSGDLSVYWYQQSLDQGLQFLIQYYNGEERAKGNILERFSAQQFPDLHSELNLSSLELGDSALYFCASSVPGTSGKVETQYFGPGTRLLVL.

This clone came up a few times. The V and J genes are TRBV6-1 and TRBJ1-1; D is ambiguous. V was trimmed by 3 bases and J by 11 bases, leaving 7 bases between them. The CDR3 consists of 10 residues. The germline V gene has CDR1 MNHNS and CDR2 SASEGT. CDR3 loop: CASSDETAFF. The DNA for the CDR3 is TGTGCCAGCAGTGACGAAACGGCTTTCTTT.

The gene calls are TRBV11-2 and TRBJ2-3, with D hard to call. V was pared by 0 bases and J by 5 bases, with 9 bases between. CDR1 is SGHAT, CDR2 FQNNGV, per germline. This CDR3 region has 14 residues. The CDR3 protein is CASSLDGVIDTQYF. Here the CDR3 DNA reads TGTGCCAGCAGCTTAGATGGGGTAATAGATACGCAGTATTTT.

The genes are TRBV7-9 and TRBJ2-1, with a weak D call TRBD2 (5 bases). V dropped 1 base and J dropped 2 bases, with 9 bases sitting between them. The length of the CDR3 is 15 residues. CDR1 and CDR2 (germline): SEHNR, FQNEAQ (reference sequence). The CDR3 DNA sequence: TGTGCCAGCAGCTTAGATCGGGGAGCCTACAATGAGCAGTTCTTC. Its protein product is CASSLDRGAYNEQFF.

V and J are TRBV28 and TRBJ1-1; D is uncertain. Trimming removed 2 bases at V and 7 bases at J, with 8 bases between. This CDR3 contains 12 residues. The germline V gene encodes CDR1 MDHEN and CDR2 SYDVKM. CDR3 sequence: CASSLTAREAFF. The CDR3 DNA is TGTGCCAGCAGTTTAACAGCCCGTGAAGCTTTCTTT.

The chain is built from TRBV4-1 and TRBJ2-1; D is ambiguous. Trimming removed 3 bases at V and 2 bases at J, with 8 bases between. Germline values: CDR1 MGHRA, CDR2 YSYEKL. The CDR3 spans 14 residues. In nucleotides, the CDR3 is TGCGCCAGCAGCCACTTCCAGCCCTACAATGAGCAGTTCTTC. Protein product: CASSHFQPYNEQFF.

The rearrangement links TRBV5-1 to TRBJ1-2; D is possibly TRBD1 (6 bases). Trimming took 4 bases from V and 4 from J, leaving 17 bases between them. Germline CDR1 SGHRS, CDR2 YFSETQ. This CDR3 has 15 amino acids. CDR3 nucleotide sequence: TGCGCCAGCAGCAGTTTCCAGGGGAAATCCTATGGCTACACCTTC. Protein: CASSSFQGKSYGYTF.

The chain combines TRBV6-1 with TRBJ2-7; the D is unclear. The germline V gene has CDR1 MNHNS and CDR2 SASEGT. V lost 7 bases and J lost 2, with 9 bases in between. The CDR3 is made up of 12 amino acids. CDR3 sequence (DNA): TGTGCCAGCATGGGCTCAGCCTACGAGCAGTACTTC. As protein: CASMGSAYEQYF.

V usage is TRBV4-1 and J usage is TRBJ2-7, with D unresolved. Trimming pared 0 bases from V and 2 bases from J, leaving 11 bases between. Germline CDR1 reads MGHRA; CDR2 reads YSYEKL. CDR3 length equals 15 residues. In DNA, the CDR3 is TGCGCCAGCAGCCAAGATCCGACGGCGGCCTACGAGCAGTACTTC. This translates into CASSQDPTAAYEQYF.

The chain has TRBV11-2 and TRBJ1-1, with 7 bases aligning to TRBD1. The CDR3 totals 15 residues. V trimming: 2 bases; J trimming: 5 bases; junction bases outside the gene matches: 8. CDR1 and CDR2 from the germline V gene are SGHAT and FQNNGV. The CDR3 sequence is CASSLKGASGTEAFF. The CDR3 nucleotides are TGTGCCAGCAGCTTAAAGGGGGCGAGTGGGACTGAAGCTTTCTTT.

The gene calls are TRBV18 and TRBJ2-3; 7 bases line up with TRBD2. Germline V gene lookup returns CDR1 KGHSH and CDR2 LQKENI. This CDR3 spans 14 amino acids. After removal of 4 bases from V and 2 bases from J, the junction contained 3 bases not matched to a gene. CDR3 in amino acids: CASSLGGNTDTQYF. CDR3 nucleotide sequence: TGTGCCAGCTCACTGGGGGGGAACACAGATACGCAGTATTTT.

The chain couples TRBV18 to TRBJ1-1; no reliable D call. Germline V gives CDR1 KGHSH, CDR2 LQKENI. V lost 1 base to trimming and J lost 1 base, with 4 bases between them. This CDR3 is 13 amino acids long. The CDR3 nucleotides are TGTGCCAGCTCACCACGAGAGAACACTGAAGCTTTCTTT. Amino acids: CASSPRENTEAFF.

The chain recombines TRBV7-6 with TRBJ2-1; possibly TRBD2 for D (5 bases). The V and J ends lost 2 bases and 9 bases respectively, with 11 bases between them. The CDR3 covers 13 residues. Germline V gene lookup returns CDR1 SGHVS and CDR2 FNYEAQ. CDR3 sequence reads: CASSLSDRGEQFF. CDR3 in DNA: TGTGCCAGCAGCTTATCAGATCGGGGTGAGCAGTTCTTC.

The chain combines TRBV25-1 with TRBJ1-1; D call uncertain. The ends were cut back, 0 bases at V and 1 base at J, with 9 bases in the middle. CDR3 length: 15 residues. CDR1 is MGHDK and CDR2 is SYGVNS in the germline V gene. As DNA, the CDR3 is TGTGCCAGCAGTGAATATGGGTATAAGAACACTGAAGCTTTCTTT. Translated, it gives CASSEYGYKNTEAFF.

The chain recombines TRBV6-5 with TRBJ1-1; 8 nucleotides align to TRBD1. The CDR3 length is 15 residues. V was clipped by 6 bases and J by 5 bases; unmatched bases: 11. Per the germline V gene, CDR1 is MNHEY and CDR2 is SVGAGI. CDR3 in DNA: TGTGCCAGCAGCCCAACCGACAGGGGAGGTACTGAAGCTTTCTTT. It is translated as CASSPTDRGGTEAFF.

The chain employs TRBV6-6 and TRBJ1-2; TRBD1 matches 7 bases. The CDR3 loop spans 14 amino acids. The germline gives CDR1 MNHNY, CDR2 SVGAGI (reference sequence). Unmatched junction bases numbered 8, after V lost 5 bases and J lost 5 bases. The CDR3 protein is CASSLRQGGYGYTF. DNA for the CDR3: TGTGCCAGCAGTCTTCGACAGGGTGGTTATGGCTACACCTTC.